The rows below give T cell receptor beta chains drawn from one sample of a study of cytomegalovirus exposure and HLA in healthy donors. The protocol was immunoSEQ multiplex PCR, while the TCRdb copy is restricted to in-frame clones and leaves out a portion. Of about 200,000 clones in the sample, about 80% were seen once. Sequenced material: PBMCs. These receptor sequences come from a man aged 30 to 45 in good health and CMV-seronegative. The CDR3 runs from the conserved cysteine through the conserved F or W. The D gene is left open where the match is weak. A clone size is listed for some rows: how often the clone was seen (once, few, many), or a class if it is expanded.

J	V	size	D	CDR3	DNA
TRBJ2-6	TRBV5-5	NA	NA	CASSRTLAGANVLTF	TGTGCCAGCAGCCGTACTCTAGCTGGGGCCAACGTCCTGACTTTC
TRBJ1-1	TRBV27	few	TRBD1	CASSHGTGNTEAFF	TGTGCCAGCAGCCACGGGACAGGGAACACTGAAGCTTTCTTT
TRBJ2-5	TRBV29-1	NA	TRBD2	CSVEGSGSGETQYF	TGCAGCGTTGAGGGGAGCGGGAGCGGGGAGACCCAGTACTTC
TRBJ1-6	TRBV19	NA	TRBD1	CASSPTGNDSPLHF	TGTGCCAGTAGCCCGACAGGGAACGATTCACCCCTCCACTTT
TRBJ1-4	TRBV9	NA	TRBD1	CASSGGTGPEKLFF	TGTGCCAGCAGCGGCGGGACAGGGCCTGAAAAACTGTTTTTT
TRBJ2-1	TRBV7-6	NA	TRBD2	CASSLEGSGRALEQFF	TGTGCCAGCAGCTTAGAGGGTAGCGGGAGGGCCTTGGAGCAGTTCTTC
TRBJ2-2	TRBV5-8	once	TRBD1	CASSWGQGYTGELFF	TGTGCCAGCAGCTGGGGACAGGGGTACACCGGGGAGCTGTTTTTT
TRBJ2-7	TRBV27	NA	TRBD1	CASSSGQVYSYEQYF	TGTGCCAGCAGTTCCGGACAGGTTTACTCCTACGAGCAGTACTTC
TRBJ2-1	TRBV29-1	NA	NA	CSAQTRSDNEQFF	TGCAGCGCACAGACTAGGTCGGACAATGAGCAGTTCTTC
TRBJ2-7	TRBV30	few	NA	CAKGLQYF	TGTGCCAAGGGGTTGCAGTACTTC
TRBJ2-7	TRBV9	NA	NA	CASSGNRDEQYF	TGTGCCAGCAGCGGGAACAGGGACGAGCAGTACTTC
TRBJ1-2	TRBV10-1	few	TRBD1	CASSDGTGRHYGYTF	TGCGCCAGCAGTGATGGGACAGGAAGGCACTATGGCTACACCTTC
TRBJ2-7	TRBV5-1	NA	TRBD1	CASSPRTGNQIEQYF	TGCGCCAGCAGTCCACGGACAGGGAATCAAATCGAGCAGTACTTC
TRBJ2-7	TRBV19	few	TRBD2	CASSIAGTSGDYEQYF	TGTGCCAGTAGTATAGCCGGGACTAGCGGAGACTACGAGCAGTACTTC
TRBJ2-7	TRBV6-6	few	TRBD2	CASSYPLAGSYEQYF	TGTGCCAGCAGTTACCCACTAGCGGGGTCCTACGAGCAGTACTTC
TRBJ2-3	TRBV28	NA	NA	CASSPVEVLRGDTQYF	TGTGCCAGTAGCCCGGTTGAGGTCCTTCGTGGAGATACGCAGTATTTT
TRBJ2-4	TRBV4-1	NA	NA	CASSQDRGIQYF	TGCGCCAGCAGCCAAGATAGGGGCATTCAGTACTTC
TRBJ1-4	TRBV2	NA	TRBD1	CASSTNRGTNEKLFF	TGTGCCAGCAGCACAAACAGGGGGACTAATGAAAAACTGTTTTTT
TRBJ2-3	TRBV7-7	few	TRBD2	CASSSGLAGGVTQYF	TGTGCTAGCAGCTCCGGACTAGCGGGAGGGGTGACGCAGTATTTT
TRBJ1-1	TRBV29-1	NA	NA	CSVEFGTEAFF	TGCAGCGTTGAATTCGGCACTGAAGCTTTCTTT
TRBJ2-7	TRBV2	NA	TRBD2	CASSAGLAGPSYEQHF	TGTGCCAGCAGCGCAGGACTAGCGGGACCCTCCTACGAGCAGCACTTC
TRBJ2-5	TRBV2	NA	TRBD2	CASERGWSQETQYF	TGTGCCAGCGAGCGGGGATGGAGCCAAGAGACCCAGTACTTC
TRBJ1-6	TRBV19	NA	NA	CASSPRGGTSSPLHF	TGTGCCAGTAGCCCCCGGGGGGGGACCTCTTCACCCCTCCACTTT
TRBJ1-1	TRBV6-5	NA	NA	CASSYRAMNTEAFF	TGTGCCAGCAGTTACCGAGCCATGAACACTGAAGCTTTCTTT
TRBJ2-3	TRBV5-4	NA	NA	CASSLLVPSSDTQYF	TGTGCCAGCAGCTTGTTAGTGCCTTCCTCAGATACGCAGTATTTT
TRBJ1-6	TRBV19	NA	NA	CASSAGVVSPLHF	TGTGCCAGTAGCGCAGGGGTTGTTTCACCCCTCCACTTT
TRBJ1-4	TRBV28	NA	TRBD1	CASITPQGAGEKLFF	TGTGCCAGCATCACCCCTCAGGGGGCGGGGGAAAAACTGTTTTTT
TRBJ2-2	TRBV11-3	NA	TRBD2	CASSPLSGRHTGELFF	TGTGCCAGCAGCCCTCTTAGCGGGAGGCACACCGGGGAGCTGTTTTTT
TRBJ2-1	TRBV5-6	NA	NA	CASSLDPTGEQFF	TGTGCCAGCAGCTTGGACCCCACGGGGGAGCAGTTCTTC
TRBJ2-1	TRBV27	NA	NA	CASRGTSGQFF	TGTGCCAGCAGGGGGACATCTGGGCAGTTCTTC
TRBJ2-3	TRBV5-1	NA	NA	CASSWLGASTDTQYF	TGCGCCAGCAGCTGGCTGGGGGCTAGCACAGATACGCAGTATTTT
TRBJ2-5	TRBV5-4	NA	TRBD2	CASSQGLEETQYF	TGTGCCAGCAGCCAGGGACTAGAAGAGACCCAGTACTTC
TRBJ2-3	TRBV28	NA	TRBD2	CASSSRTSGSKDTQYF	TGTGCCAGCAGTTCTAGGACTAGCGGGAGTAAAGATACGCAGTATTTT
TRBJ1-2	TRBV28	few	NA	CASSQATDYGYTF	TGTGCCAGCAGCCAGGCGACCGATTATGGCTACACCTTC
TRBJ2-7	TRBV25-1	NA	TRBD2	CASSELGLAGESGGEQYF	TGTGCCAGCAGTGAATTGGGACTAGCGGGGGAGAGCGGGGGAGAGCAGTACTTC
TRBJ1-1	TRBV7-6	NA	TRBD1	CASSLLTGVPAEAFF	TGTGCCAGCAGCTTACTGACAGGGGTCCCCGCTGAAGCTTTCTTT
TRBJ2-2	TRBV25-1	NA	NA	CASSRQDNTGELFF	TGTGCCAGCAGCAGACAGGATAACACCGGGGAGCTGTTTTTT
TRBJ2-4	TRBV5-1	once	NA	CASSLESETVAKNIQYF	TGCGCCAGCAGCTTGGAGTCGGAGACAGTAGCCAAAAACATTCAGTACTTC
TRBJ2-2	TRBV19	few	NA	CASSKDQNRYTGELFF	TGTGCCAGTAGTAAAGACCAGAATCGATACACCGGGGAGCTGTTTTTT
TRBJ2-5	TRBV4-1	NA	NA	CASSQETGYQETQYF	TGCGCCAGCAGCCAGGAAACAGGGTATCAGGAGACCCAGTACTTC
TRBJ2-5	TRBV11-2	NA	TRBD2	CASSLAGGVRGTQYF	TGTGCCAGCAGCTTAGCGGGAGGTGTTAGGGGGACCCAGTACTTC
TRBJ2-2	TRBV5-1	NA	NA	CASSFYGDTGELFF	TGCGCCAGCAGCTTTTACGGGGACACCGGGGAGCTGTTTTTT
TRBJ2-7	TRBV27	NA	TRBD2	CASSLQREAPYEQYF	TGTGCCAGCAGTTTACAACGGGAGGCCCCCTACGAGCAGTACTTC
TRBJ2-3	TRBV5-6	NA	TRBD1	CASSPGTGQRTDTQYF	TGTGCCAGCAGCCCAGGGACAGGGCAGCGCACAGATACGCAGTATTTT
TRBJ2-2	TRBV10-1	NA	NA	CASSESTGSTGELFF	TGCGCCAGCAGTGAGAGTACAGGGAGCACCGGGGAGCTGTTTTTT
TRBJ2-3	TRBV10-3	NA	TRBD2	CAISEDTSGSPDTQYF	TGTGCCATCAGTGAAGATACTAGCGGTAGCCCAGATACGCAGTATTTT
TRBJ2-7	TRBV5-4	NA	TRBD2	CASSLVASGRWYEQYF	TGTGCCAGCAGCTTGGTCGCTAGCGGGAGATGGTACGAGCAGTACTTC
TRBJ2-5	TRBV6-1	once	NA	CASSEQGGIQETQYF	TGTGCCAGCAGTGAACAGGGAGGAATTCAAGAGACCCAGTACTTC
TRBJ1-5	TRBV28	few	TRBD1	CASSKTGGYQPQHF	TGTGCCAGCAGTAAGACAGGGGGCTATCAGCCCCAGCATTTT
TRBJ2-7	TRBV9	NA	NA	CASSASGGKVYEQYF	TGTGCCAGCAGCGCAAGCGGAGGGAAGGTCTACGAGCAGTACTTC
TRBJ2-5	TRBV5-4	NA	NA	CASSFQGTRETQYF	TGTGCCAGCAGCTTCCAGGGAACGAGGGAGACCCAGTACTTC